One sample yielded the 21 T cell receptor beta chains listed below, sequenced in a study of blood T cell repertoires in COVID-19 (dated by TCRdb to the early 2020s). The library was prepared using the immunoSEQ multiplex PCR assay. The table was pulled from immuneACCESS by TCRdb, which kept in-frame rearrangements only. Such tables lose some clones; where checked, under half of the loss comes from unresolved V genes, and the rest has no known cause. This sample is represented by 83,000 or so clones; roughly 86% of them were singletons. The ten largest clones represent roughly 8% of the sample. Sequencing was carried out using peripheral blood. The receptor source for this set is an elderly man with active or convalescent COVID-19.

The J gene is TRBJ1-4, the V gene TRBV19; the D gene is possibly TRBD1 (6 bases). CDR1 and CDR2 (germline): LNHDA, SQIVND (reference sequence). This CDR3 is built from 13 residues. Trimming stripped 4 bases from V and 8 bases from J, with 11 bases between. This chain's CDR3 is CASSTGDWEKLFF. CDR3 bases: TGTGCCAGTAGTACAGGGGATTGGGAAAAACTGTTTTTT.

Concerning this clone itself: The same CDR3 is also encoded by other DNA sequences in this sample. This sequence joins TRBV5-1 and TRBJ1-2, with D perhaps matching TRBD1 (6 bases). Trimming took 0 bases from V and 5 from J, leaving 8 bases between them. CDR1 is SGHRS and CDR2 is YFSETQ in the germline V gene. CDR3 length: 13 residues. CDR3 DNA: TGCGCCAGCAGCTTGGACAGGGTTTATGGCTACACCTTC. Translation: CASSLDRVYGYTF.

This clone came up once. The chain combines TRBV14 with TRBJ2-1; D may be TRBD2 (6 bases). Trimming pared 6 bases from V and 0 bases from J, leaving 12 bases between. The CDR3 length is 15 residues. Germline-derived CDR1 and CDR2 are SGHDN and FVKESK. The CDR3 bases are TGTGCCAGCAGACGTAGCGGAGTCTCCTACAATGAGCAGTTCTTC. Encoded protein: CASRRSGVSYNEQFF.

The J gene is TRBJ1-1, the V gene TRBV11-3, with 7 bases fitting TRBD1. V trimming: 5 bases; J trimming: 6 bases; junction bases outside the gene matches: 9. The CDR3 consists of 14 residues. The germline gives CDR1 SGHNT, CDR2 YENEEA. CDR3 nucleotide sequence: TGTGCCAGCAGCCTATCGACAGGGTATGCTGAAGCTTTCTTT. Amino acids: CASSLSTGYAEAFF.

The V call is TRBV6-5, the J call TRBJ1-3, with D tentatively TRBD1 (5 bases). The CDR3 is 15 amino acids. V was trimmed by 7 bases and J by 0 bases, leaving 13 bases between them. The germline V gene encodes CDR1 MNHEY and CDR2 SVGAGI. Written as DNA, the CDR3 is TGTGCCAGCACTCTGACAGCAACCTCTGGAAACACCATATATTTT. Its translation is CASTLTATSGNTIYF.

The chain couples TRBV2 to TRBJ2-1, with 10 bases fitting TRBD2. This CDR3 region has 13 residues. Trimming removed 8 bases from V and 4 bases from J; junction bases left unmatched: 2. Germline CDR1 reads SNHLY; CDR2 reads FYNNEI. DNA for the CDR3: TGTGCCAGCGGGACTAGCGTGTACAATGAGCAGTTCTTC. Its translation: CASGTSVYNEQFF.

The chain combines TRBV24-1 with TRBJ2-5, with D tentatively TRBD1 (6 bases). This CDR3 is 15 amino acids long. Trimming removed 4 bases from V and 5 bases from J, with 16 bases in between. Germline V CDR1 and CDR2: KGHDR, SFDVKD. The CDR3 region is CATSDSRLGAETQYF. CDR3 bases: TGTGCCACCAGTGACTCCCGGTTGGGGGCGGAGACCCAGTACTTC.

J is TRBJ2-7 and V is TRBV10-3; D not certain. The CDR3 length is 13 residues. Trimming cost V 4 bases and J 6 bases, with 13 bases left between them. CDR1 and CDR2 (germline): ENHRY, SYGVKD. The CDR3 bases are TGTGCCATCAGTGCTCTTAATAGTGGCGAGCAGTACGTC. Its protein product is CAISALNSGEQYV.

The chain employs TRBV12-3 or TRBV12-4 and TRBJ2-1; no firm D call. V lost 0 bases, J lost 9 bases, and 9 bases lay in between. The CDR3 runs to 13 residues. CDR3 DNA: TGTGCCAGCAGTTTAGCCAGGATGGGTGAGCAGTTCTTC. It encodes CASSLARMGEQFF.

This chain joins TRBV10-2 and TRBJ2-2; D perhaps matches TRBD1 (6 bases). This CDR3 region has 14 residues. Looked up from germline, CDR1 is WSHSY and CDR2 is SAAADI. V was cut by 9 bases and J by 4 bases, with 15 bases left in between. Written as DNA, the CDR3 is TGCGCCAGGGAAGAGACAGGAAGCACCGGGGAGCTGTTTTTT. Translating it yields CAREETGSTGELFF.

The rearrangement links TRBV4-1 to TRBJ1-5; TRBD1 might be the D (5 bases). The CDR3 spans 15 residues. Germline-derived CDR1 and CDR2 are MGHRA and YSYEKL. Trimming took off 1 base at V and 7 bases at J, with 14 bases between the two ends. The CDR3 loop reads CASSQARQGGQPQHF. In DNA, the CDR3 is TGCGCCAGCAGCCAAGCTAGGCAGGGAGGACAGCCCCAGCATTTT.

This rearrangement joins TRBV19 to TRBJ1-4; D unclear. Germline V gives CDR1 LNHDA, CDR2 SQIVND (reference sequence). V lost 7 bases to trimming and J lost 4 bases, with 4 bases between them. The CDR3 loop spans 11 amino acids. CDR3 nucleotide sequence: TGTGCCAGTACCCATAATGAAAAACTGTTTTTT. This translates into CASTHNEKLFF.

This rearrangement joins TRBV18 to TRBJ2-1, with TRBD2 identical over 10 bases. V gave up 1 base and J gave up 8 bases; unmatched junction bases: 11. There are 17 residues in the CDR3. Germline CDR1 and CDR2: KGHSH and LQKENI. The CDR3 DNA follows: TGTGCCAGCTCACCACTCCTCCTAGCGGGAGTCGTCGATGAGCAGTTCTTC. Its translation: CASSPLLLAGVVDEQFF.

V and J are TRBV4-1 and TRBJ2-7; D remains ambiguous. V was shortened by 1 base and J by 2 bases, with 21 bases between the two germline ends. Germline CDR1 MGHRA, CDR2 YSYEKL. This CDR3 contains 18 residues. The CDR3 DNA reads TGCGCCAGCAGCCAAGGCTCCTTCGACAACAAATGTCCCTACGAGCAGTACGTC. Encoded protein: CASSQGSFDNKCPYEQYV.

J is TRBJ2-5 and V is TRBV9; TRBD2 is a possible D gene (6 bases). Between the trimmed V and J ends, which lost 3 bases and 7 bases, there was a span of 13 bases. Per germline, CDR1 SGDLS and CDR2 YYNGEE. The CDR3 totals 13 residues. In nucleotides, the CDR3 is TGTGCCAGCAGCGCTAGACTAGAGGGGACCCAGTACTTC. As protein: CASSARLEGTQYF. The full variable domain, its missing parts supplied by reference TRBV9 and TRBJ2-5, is DSGVTQTPKHLITATGQRVTLRCSPRSGDLSVYWYQQSLDQGLQFLIQYYNGEERAKGNILERFSAQQFPDLHSELNLSSLELGDSALYFCASSARLEGTQYFGPGTRLLVL.

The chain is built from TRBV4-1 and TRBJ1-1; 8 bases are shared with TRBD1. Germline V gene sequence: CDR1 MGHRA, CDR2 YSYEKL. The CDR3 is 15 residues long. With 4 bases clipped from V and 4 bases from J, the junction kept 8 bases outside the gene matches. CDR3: CASSPRTGRSTEAFF. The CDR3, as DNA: TGCGCCAGCAGCCCTAGGACAGGGCGGAGCACTGAAGCTTTCTTT.

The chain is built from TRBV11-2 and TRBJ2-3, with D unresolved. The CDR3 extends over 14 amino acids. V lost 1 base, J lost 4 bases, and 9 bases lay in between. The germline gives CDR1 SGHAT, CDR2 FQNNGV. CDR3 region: CASSLGLKPDTQYF. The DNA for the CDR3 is TGTGCCAGCAGCTTAGGACTGAAGCCAGATACGCAGTATTTT. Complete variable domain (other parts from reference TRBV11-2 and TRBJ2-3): EAGVAQSPRYKIIEKRQSVAFWCNPISGHATLYWYQQILGQGPKLLIQFQNNGVVDDSQLPKDRFSAERLKGVDSTLKIQPAKLEDSAVYLCASSLGLKPDTQYFGPGTRLTVL.

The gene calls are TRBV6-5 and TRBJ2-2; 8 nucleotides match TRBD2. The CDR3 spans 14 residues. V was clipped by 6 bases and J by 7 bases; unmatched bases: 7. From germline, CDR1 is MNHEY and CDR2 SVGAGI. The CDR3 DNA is TGTGCCAGCAGCACGACTAGCGAGGACGGGGAGCTGTTTTTT. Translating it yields CASSTTSEDGELFF.

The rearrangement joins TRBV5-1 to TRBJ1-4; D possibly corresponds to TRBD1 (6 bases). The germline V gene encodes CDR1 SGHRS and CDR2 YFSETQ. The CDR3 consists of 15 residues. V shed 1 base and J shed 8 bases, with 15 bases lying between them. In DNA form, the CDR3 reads TGCGCCAGCAGCTTGTTTGGGACAACCAGCGAAAAACTGTTTTTT. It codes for CASSLFGTTSEKLFF.

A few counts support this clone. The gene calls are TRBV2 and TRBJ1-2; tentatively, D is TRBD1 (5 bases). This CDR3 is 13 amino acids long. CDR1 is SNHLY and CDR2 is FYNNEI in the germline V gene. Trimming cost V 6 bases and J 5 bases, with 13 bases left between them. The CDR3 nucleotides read TGTGCCAGCAGCAAGGGACTGGGTTATGGCTACACCTTC. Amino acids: CASSKGLGYGYTF.

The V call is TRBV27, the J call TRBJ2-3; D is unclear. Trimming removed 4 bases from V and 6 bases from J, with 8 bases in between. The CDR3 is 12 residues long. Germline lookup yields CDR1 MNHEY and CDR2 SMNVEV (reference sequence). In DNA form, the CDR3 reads TGTGCCAGCAGTTCCTATACCGATACGCAGTATTTT. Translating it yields CASSSYTDTQYF.